The clone carrying this TCR beta chain was counted only a few times. This entry comes from a study of blood T cell repertoires in COVID-19. Germline V gene lookup returns CDR1 WSHSY and CDR2 SAAADI. Trimming cost V 6 bases and J 3 bases; bases outside gene matches: 7. The CDR3 loop spans 15 amino acids. Using immunoSEQ multiplex PCR, the repertoire was profiled, and TCRdb retains in-frame clones only, with some absent. The table has 200,000 to 250,000 clones, 85% to 90% seen once; the top ten hold around 1.6%. The genes are TRBV10-2 and TRBJ1-5, with 8 bases fitting TRBD1. The clonotype originates from a man younger than 30 with active or convalescent COVID-19. Material: peripheral blood. CDR3 DNA sequence: TGCGCCAGCAGGGGAGGACAGGGAATCAATCAGCCCCAGCATTTT. Translation gives CASRGGQGINQPQHF.